The 27 T cell receptor beta chains presented below share a single source sample, sequenced in a study of blood T cell repertoires in COVID-19 (TCRdb year 2020). Libraries were prepared through the immunoSEQ multiplex PCR assay. TCRdb holds this immuneACCESS table with in-frame rearrangements only. Some clones are missing; in checked studies, unresolved V genes explain under half, and the rest has no known cause. For this sample there are tens of thousands of clones; 86% appear just once. The ten largest clones represent roughly 14% of the sample. Source material: peripheral blood. These receptors were taken from a human donor in a cohort sampled during active COVID-19.

V is TRBV19 and J is TRBJ1-1, with no clear D. This CDR3 spans 14 amino acids. V was shortened by 5 bases and J by 7 bases, with 17 bases between the two germline ends. CDR1 and CDR2 from the germline V gene are LNHDA and SQIVND (reference sequence). CDR3 DNA sequence: TGTGCCAGTAGTCCAAATGGAGGGTACGGTGAAGCTTTCTTT. It specifies CASSPNGGYGEAFF.

The chain links TRBV10-3 to TRBJ1-5, with D perhaps TRBD1 (5 bases). CDR3 length equals 13 residues. V was pared by 3 bases and J by 7 bases, with 10 bases between. Germline CDR1 and CDR2: ENHRY and SYGVKD. In DNA, the CDR3 is TGTGCCATCAGTGATCACAGGAAACAGCCCCAGCATTTT. Translated, it gives CAISDHRKQPQHF.

The J gene is TRBJ1-1, the V gene TRBV7-9; possibly TRBD1 for D (6 bases). This CDR3 comprises 14 residues. CDR1 SEHNR and CDR2 FQNEAQ come from the germline V gene (reference sequence). With 1 base removed from V and 2 bases from J, the gap between germline ends came to 8 bases. In DNA, the CDR3 is TGTGCCAGCAGCTTAGGACAGGCAAACACTGAAGCTTTCTTT. Translated: CASSLGQANTEAFF.

The chain employs TRBV7-3 and TRBJ2-2, with no clear D. The CDR3 is made up of 13 amino acids. V lost 7 bases to trimming and J lost 1 base, with 7 bases between them. CDR1 is SGHTA and CDR2 is FQGTGA in the germline V gene. Here the CDR3 reads CASTRQNTGELFF. In nucleotides, the CDR3 is TGTGCCAGCACGAGACAGAACACCGGGGAGCTGTTTTTT.

V usage is TRBV5-1 and J usage is TRBJ2-7; unclear D gene. The germline V gene encodes CDR1 SGHRS and CDR2 YFSETQ. The CDR3 covers 15 residues. Trimming stripped 0 bases from V and 0 bases from J, with 10 bases between. The CDR3 DNA follows: TGCGCCAGCAGCTTGGCTGGCGGTATCTCCTACGAGCAGTACTTC. Protein product: CASSLAGGISYEQYF.

V usage is TRBV7-2 and J usage is TRBJ2-1, with 10 bases matching TRBD1. The V segment lost 5 bases and the J segment 6 bases; nucleotides outside the gene matches: 7. CDR1 and CDR2 (germline): SGHTA, FQGNSA. The length of the CDR3 is 15 residues. CDR3 coding DNA: TGTGCCAGCAGCCCTCGGACAGGGGGAGGCAATGAGCAGTTCTTC. Encoded protein: CASSPRTGGGNEQFF.

This clone came up once. This chain links TRBV27 with TRBJ2-7; TRBD2 aligns across 8 bases. Trimming took 6 bases from V and 3 from J; bases not matched to a gene: 7. The length of the CDR3 is 14 residues. Germline V gives CDR1 MNHEY, CDR2 SMNVEV (reference sequence). CDR3 region: CASSTGGRGYEQYF. CDR3 coding DNA: TGTGCCAGCAGCACGGGGGGGAGAGGCTACGAGCAGTACTTC.

This chain joins TRBV27 and TRBJ1-6; 8 bases are shared with TRBD1. Germline CDR1 is MNHEY and CDR2 is SMNVEV (reference sequence). There are 17 residues in the CDR3. The junction had 18 bases not matched to a gene; V was cut back by 5 bases and J by 12 bases. The CDR3 reads CASSHLLGQGAILPLHF. CDR3 coding DNA: TGTGCCAGCAGTCACCTCCTGGGGCAGGGGGCCATATTACCCCTCCACTTT.

The chain employs TRBV27 and TRBJ1-1, with D unclear. CDR3 size: 14 residues. V shed 0 bases and J shed 5 bases, with 10 bases lying between them. Germline CDR1 MNHEY, CDR2 SMNVEV (reference sequence). The CDR3 region is CASSLSGRRTEAFF. The CDR3 DNA is TGTGCCAGCAGTTTATCGGGGAGGCGGACTGAAGCTTTCTTT.

This clone came up once. The rearrangement links TRBV4-1 to TRBJ2-7, with D tentatively TRBD2 (7 bases). The V end lost 3 bases, the J end lost 2 bases, and 14 bases lay between the germline ends. The CDR3 is 15 residues long. Germline CDR1 and CDR2: MGHRA and YSYEKL. This CDR3 reads CASSHGKGGAYEQYF. The DNA of the CDR3 is TGCGCCAGCAGCCATGGTAAGGGGGGGGCCTACGAGCAGTACTTC.

This chain uses TRBV2 with TRBJ2-3, with 11 bases that match TRBD2. Germline values: CDR1 SNHLY, CDR2 FYNNEI. CDR3 size: 14 residues. V gave up 6 bases and J gave up 3 bases; unmatched junction bases: 2. CDR3 sequence: CASRLAGVTDTQYF. The CDR3 bases are TGTGCCAGCAGACTAGCGGGGGTAACAGATACGCAGTATTTT.

The chain combines TRBV12-3 or TRBV12-4 with TRBJ1-5, with TRBD1 as a possible D gene (5 bases). The CDR3 runs to 13 residues. V lost 3 bases and J 5 bases, leaving 8 bases between the germline ends. CDR3 protein: CASSLDIYQPQHF. The CDR3 region has the DNA TGTGCCAGCAGTTTGGACATCTATCAGCCCCAGCATTTT.

V is TRBV12-3 or TRBV12-4 and J is TRBJ1-1, with no clear D. Trimming took 4 bases from V and 1 from J, leaving 7 bases between them. The CDR3 covers 13 residues. The CDR3 DNA is TGTGCCAGCAGTTCCCCCCGGAACACTGAAGCTTTCTTT. Protein: CASSSPRNTEAFF.

V and J are TRBV3-1 (or the pseudogene TRBV3-2) and TRBJ2-7; the D gene is possibly TRBD2 (5 bases). V shed 8 bases and J shed 5 bases, with 22 bases lying between them. Germline loops: CDR1 LGHDT, CDR2 YNNKEL (reference sequence). The CDR3 is 15 amino acids. The CDR3 DNA sequence: TGTGCCAGCGGGTGGGCGGGCCTAGTCGGGGACGAGCAGTACTTC. Residues: CASGWAGLVGDEQYF.

The gene calls are TRBV2 and TRBJ1-4; TRBD1 is a possible D gene (6 bases). CDR1 is SNHLY and CDR2 is FYNNEI in the germline V gene. Trimming left V 4 bases short and J 4 bases short, with 13 bases between. The CDR3 is 15 residues long. CDR3 in DNA: TGTGCCAGCAGTGCGACGGACAGCAGTAATGAAAAACTGTTTTTT. Its translation: CASSATDSSNEKLFF.

The gene calls are TRBV6-5 and TRBJ1-4; TRBD1 agrees at 7 bases. Unmatched junction bases numbered 9, after V lost 3 bases and J lost 8 bases. This CDR3 contains 15 residues. Germline CDR1 is MNHEY and CDR2 is SVGAGI. The CDR3 DNA reads as TGTGCCAGCAGTTATAATTCAGGGGGTGACGAAAAACTGTTTTTT. Encoded protein: CASSYNSGGDEKLFF.

This rearrangement joins TRBV5-4 to TRBJ2-1, with 11 bases aligning to TRBD2. From germline, CDR1 is SGHNT and CDR2 YYREEE (reference sequence). The CDR3 is 19 residues long. Germline trimming cut 0 bases from V and 1 base from J; bases unmatched to any gene: 9. CDR3 region: CASSLDTSGGVLSYNEQFF. CDR3 coding DNA: TGTGCCAGCAGCTTGGATACTAGCGGGGGTGTCTTATCCTACAATGAGCAGTTCTTC.

The chain employs TRBV10-2 and TRBJ2-7, with 13 bases lining up with TRBD2. After removal of 5 bases from V and 3 bases from J, the junction contained 10 bases not matched to a gene. There are 17 residues in the CDR3. The germline V gene has CDR1 WSHSY and CDR2 SAAADI. The CDR3, as DNA: TGCGCCAGCAGTCGGGGACTAGCGGGACCCTCAATCTACGAGCAGTACTTC. Protein sequence: CASSRGLAGPSIYEQYF.

This chain connects TRBV4-1 to TRBJ2-4; D ambiguous. Germline CDR1 is MGHRA and CDR2 is YSYEKL. The CDR3 is 12 amino acids. The V gene lost 0 bases and the J gene lost 11 bases, with 8 bases spanning the gap. CDR3 loop: CASSQDLAVQYF. The CDR3 nucleotides read TGCGCCAGCAGCCAAGATCTGGCCGTTCAGTACTTC.

This clone turned up a few times. This rearrangement joins TRBV6-5 to TRBJ1-2; D remains unclear. In germline, CDR1 is MNHEY, CDR2 SVGAGI. V was clipped by 6 bases and J by 5 bases, with 13 bases between them. The CDR3 has 13 residues. The CDR3 nucleotides are TGTGCCAGCAGAAAAGAATCTCGGTATGGCTACACCTTC. Translation gives CASRKESRYGYTF.

This clone has more than one count but fewer than ten. This rearrangement joins TRBV15 to TRBJ2-7; D remains ambiguous. The germline CDR1 and CDR2 sequences are LNHNV and YYDKDF (reference sequence). V was shortened by 0 bases and J by 5 bases, with 8 bases between the two germline ends. The CDR3 loop spans 13 amino acids. The DNA for the CDR3 is TGTGCCACCAGCAGAGATTTGGCGGACGAGCAGTACTTC. Translation: CATSRDLADEQYF.

V is TRBV19 and J is TRBJ1-1; TRBD1 is a possible D gene (6 bases). Per germline, CDR1 LNHDA and CDR2 SQIVND (reference sequence). Between the trimmed V and J ends, which lost 5 bases and 1 base, there was a span of 8 bases. The CDR3 extends over 13 amino acids. The CDR3: CASSGGGNTEAFF. CDR3 DNA: TGTGCCAGTAGTGGGGGCGGGAACACTGAAGCTTTCTTT.

This rearrangement joins TRBV5-1 to TRBJ2-2; 13 nucleotides agree with TRBD2. With 3 bases clipped from V and 6 bases from J, the junction kept 8 bases outside the gene matches. This CDR3 region has 17 residues. The germline V gene has CDR1 SGHRS and CDR2 YFSETQ. CDR3 nucleotide sequence: TGCGCCAGCAGCTCGGAGGGACTAGCGGGGCTCCCCGGGGAGCTGTTTTTT. This codes for CASSSEGLAGLPGELFF.

The J gene is TRBJ2-1, the V gene TRBV19; D not certain. V gave up 5 bases and J gave up 3 bases, with 11 bases separating them. The CDR3 runs 14 residues. From germline, CDR1 is LNHDA and CDR2 SQIVND (reference sequence). CDR3: CASSSRVDYNEQFF. Here the CDR3 DNA reads TGTGCCAGTAGTTCCCGGGTAGACTACAATGAGCAGTTCTTC. Drawing the rest from reference TRBV19 and TRBJ2-1, the complete variable domain is DGGITQSPKYLFRKEGQNVTLSCEQNLNHDAMYWYRQDPGQGLRLIYYSQIVNDFQKGDIAEGYSVSREKKESFPLTVTSAQKNPTAFYLCASSSRVDYNEQFFGPGTRLTVL.

Concerning this clone: The junction departs from the called germline gene at one end, perhaps through a read error. The same CDR3 arises from other DNA sequences in this sample as well. The chain joins TRBV5-1 to TRBJ2-7; possible D gene TRBD2, 5 bases. The length of the CDR3 is 16 residues. The germline gives CDR1 SGHRS, CDR2 YFSETQ. The CDR3 DNA reads TGCGCCAGCAGTGTCGAAAGTACGGGAATCACCTACGAGCAGTACTTT. It is translated as CASSVESTGITYEQYF.

This clone has just one count. The chain links TRBV6-6 to TRBJ1-2, with D possibly matching TRBD1 (5 bases). With 6 bases removed from V and 4 bases from J, the gap between germline ends came to 12 bases. Germline values: CDR1 MNHNY, CDR2 SVGAGI (reference sequence). The CDR3 has 13 amino acids. The CDR3 bases are TGTGCCAGCAGCGAGGTCCAGGGCTATGGCTACACCTTC. As protein: CASSEVQGYGYTF.

This clone has just a few counts. The chain combines TRBV19 with TRBJ1-2; D remains ambiguous. The germline gives CDR1 LNHDA, CDR2 SQIVND (reference sequence). The CDR3 has 12 amino acids. Trimming removed 5 bases from V and 5 bases from J, with 9 bases in between. The CDR3 coding sequence is TGTGCCAGTAGTGCGGGGTATTATGGCTACACCTTC. This sequence encodes CASSAGYYGYTF. Filled out from reference TRBV19 and TRBJ1-2, the complete variable domain reads DGGITQSPKYLFRKEGQNVTLSCEQNLNHDAMYWYRQDPGQGLRLIYYSQIVNDFQKGDIAEGYSVSREKKESFPLTVTSAQKNPTAFYLCASSAGYYGYTFGSGTRLTVV.